This TCR beta chain was retrieved from a study of patients and donors after allogeneic stem cell transplantation. TCRdb recomputed calls from the RT-PCR reads with MiXCR, one row per CDR3 protein. The sample has fewer than 180,000 distinct CDR3 sequences, approximately 35% seen once. The V and J ends lost 11 bases and 1 base respectively, with 8 bases between them. The CDR3 consists of 11 residues. Germline-derived CDR1 and CDR2 are SNHLY and FYNNEI. This chain connects TRBV2 to TRBJ1-1; no clear D gene. This clonotype was sampled from a human donor who was either an allogeneic HSCT recipient or a stem cell or donor lymphocyte infusion donor (not recorded which). It is not recorded whose cells these are; they may come from a transplant donor. The sequencing input was blood, either unsorted or a sorted T cell fraction (not recorded which). The CDR3 loop reads CAWEGNTEAFF. DNA for the CDR3: TGTGCCTGGGAGGGGAACACTGAAGCTTTCTTT.